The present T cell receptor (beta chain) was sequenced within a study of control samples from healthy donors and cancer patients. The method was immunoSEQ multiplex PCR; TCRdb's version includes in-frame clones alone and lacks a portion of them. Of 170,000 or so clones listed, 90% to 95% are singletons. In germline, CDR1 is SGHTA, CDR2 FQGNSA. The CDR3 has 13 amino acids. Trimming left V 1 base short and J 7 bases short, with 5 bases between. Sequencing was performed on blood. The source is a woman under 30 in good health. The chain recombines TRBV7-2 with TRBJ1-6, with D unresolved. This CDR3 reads CASSLGGNSPLHF. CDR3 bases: TGTGCCAGCAGCTTAGGCGGAAATTCACCCCTCCACTTT. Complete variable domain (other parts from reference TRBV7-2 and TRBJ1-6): GAGVSQSPSNKVTEKGKDVELRCDPISGHTALYWYRQSLGQGLEFLIYFQGNSAPDKSGLPSDRFSAERTGGSVSTLTIQRTQQEDSAVYLCASSLGGNSPLHFGNGTRLTVT.